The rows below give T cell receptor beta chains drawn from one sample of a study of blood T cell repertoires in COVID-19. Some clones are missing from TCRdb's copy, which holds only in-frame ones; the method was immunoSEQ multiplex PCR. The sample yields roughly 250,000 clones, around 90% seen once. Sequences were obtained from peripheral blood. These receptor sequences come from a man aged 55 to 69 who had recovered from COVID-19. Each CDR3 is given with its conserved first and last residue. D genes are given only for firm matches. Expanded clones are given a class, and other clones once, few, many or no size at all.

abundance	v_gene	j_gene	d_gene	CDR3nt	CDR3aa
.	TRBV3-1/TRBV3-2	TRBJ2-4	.	TGTGCCAGCAGCCAACGGACAGTAGCCAAAAACATTCAGTACTTC	CASSQRTVAKNIQYF
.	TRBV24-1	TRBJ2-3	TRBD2	TGTGCCACCAGTGATCGATTAGCGGGGACCCAGGGTACGCAGTATTTT	CATSDRLAGTQGTQYF
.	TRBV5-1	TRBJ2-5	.	TGCGCCAGCAGCTTGGCCGGACAGTACCAAGAGACCCAGTACTTC	CASSLAGQYQETQYF
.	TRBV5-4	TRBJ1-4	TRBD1	TGTGCCAGCAGCCGAACCGGGACAGGGGGTGAAAAACTGTTTTTT	CASSRTGTGGEKLFF
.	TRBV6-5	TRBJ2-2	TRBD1	TGTGCCAGCAGACGGGACAGGCGCACCACCGGGGAGCTGTTTTTT	CASRRDRRTTGELFF
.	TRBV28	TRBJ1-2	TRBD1	TGTGCCAGCAGTCCGGGACAGGGGTCTCGTGGCTACACCTTC	CASSPGQGSRGYTF
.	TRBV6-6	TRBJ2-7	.	TGTGCCAGCAGTTACTCGCGACACCCATACGAGCAGTACTTC	CASSYSRHPYEQYF
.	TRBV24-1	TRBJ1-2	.	TGTGCCACCAGTGAGCCGGACAGCCATGGCTACACCTTC	CATSEPDSHGYTF
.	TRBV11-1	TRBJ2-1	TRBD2	TGTGCCAGCGGCCGGGGGACTAGCTCCTACAATGAGCAGTTCTTC	CASGRGTSSYNEQFF
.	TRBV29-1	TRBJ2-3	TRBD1	TGCAGCGTTGAAGGACAGGGGGCCCGCACAGATACGCAGTATTTT	CSVEGQGARTDTQYF
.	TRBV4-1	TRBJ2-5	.	TGCGCCAGCAGCCGGCTAGTTGGGGAGACCCAGTACTTC	CASSRLVGETQYF
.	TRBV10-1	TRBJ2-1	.	TGCGCCAGCAGTGATCGGAGGGGGCGCAGGAATGAGCAGTTCTTC	CASSDRRGRRNEQFF
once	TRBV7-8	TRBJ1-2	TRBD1	TGTGCCAGCAGCTTAGGTCCAGGGGGATTTGGCTACACCTTC	CASSLGPGGFGYTF
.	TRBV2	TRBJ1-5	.	TGTGCCAGCAATAGCGGACCTAATCAGCCCCAGCATTTT	CASNSGPNQPQHF
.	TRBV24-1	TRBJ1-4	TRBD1	TGTGCCACCAGTGATTCCACAGGGGGGGGTGAAAAACTGTTTTTT	CATSDSTGGGEKLFF
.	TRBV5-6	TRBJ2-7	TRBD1	TGTGCCAGCAGCCCACTTATCAACAGGGGGCGCGAGCAGTACTTC	CASSPLINRGREQYF
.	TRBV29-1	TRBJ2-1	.	TGCAGCGTTTCGGACAGACATCAGTTCTTC	CSVSDRHQFF
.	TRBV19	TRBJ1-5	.	TGTGCCAGTACTCCCTGGACTTCCCCTAATCAGCCCCAGCATTTT	CASTPWTSPNQPQHF
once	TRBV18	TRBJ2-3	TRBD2	TGTGCCAGCTCACCTGAGAGCGGGGGGGCCTCAGATACGCAGTATTTT	CASSPESGGASDTQYF
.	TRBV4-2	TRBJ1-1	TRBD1	TGTGCCAGCAGCCAGGACAGGCAGAACACTGAAGCTTTCTTT	CASSQDRQNTEAFF
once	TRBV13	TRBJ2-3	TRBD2	TGTGCCAGCAGCCCCCGGGGAGCGGGGGGGCGCACAGATACGCAGTATTTT	CASSPRGAGGRTDTQYF
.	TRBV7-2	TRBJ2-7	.	TGTGCCAGCAGCTTAGGTGGCAGGGTCTCCTACGAGCAGTACTTC	CASSLGGRVSYEQYF
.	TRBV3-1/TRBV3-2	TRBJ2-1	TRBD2	TGTGCCAGCAGCGAGAGGACTAGCGGGGGTAGGAATGAGCAGTTCTTC	CASSERTSGGRNEQFF
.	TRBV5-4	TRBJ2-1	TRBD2	TGTGCCCTCGTGGGGCGGGGGGGCCACAATGAGCAGTTCTTC	CALVGRGGHNEQFF
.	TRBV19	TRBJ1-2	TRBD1	TGTGCCAGTATGCCTACCGGGACAGGCTATGGCTACACCTTC	CASMPTGTGYGYTF
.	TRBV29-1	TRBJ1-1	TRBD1	TGCAGCGTTGGATATCTCAGGGGGGACACTGAAGCTTTCTTT	CSVGYLRGDTEAFF
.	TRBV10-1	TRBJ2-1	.	TGCGCCAGCAGTGAGGCGGGGACCGCTAGCTCCTACAATGAGCAGTTCTTC	CASSEAGTASSYNEQFF
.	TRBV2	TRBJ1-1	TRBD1	TGTGCCAGCAGTGAAGCGCGTCGGGACAGGGCAGGATGGGCTTTCTTT	CASSEARRDRAGWAFF
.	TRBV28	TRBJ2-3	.	TGTGCCAGCAGTGCGGGGGGGACAGGCTCAGATACGCAGTATTTT	CASSAGGTGSDTQYF
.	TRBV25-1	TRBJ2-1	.	TGTGCCAGCAGACAGGGTCTTTACAATGAGCAGTTCTTC	CASRQGLYNEQFF
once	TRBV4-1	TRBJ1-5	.	TGCGCCAGCAGCCAGTTTCAGGGTGGGAATCAGCCCCAGCATTTT	CASSQFQGGNQPQHF
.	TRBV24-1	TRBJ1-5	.	TGTGCCACCAGTGACCCAGGGTTTGGCCAGCCCCAGCATTTT	CATSDPGFGQPQHF
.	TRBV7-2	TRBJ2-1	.	TGTGCCAGCAGCGCATACAGGGAGGGTGAGCAGTTCTTC	CASSAYREGEQFF
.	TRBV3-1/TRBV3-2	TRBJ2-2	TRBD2	TGTGCCAGCAGCCAAGCCCTAGCGGGGATCACCGGGGAGCTGTTTTTT	CASSQALAGITGELFF
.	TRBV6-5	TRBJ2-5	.	TGTGCCAGCAGTTACTCTGGGGGGGCAGGCCAAGAGACCCAGTACTTC	CASSYSGGAGQETQYF
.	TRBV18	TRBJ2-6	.	TGTGCCAGCTCACCAACAGGCTCTGGGGCCAACGTCCTGACTTTC	CASSPTGSGANVLTF
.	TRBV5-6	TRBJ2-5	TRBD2	TGTGCCAGCAGCTTGATGAGGCGGGGGGGCGGTCAAGAGACCCAGTACTTC	CASSLMRRGGGQETQYF
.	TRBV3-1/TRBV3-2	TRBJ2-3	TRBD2	TGTGCCAGCAGCCTTAGCGGGGGACGCACAGATACGCAGTATTTT	CASSLSGGRTDTQYF
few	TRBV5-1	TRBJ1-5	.	TGCGCCAGCAGCCCAGACAGTATTAGCAATCAGCCCCAGCATTTT	CASSPDSISNQPQHF
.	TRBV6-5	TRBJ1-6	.	TGTGCCAGCAGTTACGAGAGGATCTATTCACCCCTCCACTTT	CASSYERIYSPLHF
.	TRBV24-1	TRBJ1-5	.	TGTGCCACCAGTGAGGCAGGGTATAGCAATCAGCCCCAGCATTTT	CATSEAGYSNQPQHF
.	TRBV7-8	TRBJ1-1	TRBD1	TGTGCCAGCAGCTTACTAACAGGGGGCCGGAGTACGTCTTTCTTT	CASSLLTGGRSTSFF
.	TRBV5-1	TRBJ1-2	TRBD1	TGCGCCAGCAGCTTGAGGGACAGGAACTATGGCTACACCTTC	CASSLRDRNYGYTF
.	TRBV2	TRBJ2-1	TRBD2	TGTGCCAGCTTTAGCGGGGGGGCCAACAATGAGCAGTTCTTC	CASFSGGANNEQFF
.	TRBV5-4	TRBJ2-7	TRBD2	TGTGCCAGCAGCTTGCAGCGGGGACCCTACGAGCAGTACTTC	CASSLQRGPYEQYF
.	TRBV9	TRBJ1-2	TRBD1	TGTGCCAGCAGCCCCCCCGGACAGGGTTATGGCTACACCTTC	CASSPPGQGYGYTF
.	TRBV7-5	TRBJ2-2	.	TGTGCCAGAAGCCGCTGGGAGGCAGGACACACCGGGGAGCTGTTTTTT	CARSRWEAGHTGELFF
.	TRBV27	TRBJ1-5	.	TGTGCCAGCAGTTCGGGACAAAATCAGCCCCAGCATTTT	CASSSGQNQPQHF
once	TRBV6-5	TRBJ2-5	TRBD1	TGTGCCAGCAGCTACAGGGGCGGAGAGACCCAGTACTTC	CASSYRGGETQYF
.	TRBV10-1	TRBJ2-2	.	TGCGCCAGCAGCAGACAGAGAAACACCGGGGAGCTGTTTTTT	CASSRQRNTGELFF
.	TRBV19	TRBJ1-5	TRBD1	TGTGCCAGTAGTGCCCGGGACAGGGGAAAGCAGCCCCAGCATTTT	CASSARDRGKQPQHF
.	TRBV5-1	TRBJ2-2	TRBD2	TGCGCCAGCAGCTACACTAGCGCGCCGTTCCCGCTGTTTTTT	CASSYTSAPFPLFF
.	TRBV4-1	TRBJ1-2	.	TGCGCCAGCAGCCAAGTCGGGGGGGCCTTCGGCTACACCTTC	CASSQVGGAFGYTF